This T cell receptor (beta chain) was documented in a study of T cells in Graves' hyperthyroidism and ophthalmopathy. Study-wide results and limits: Most clonotypes that expanded in the thyroid above 0.001 also showed up in blood. Ophthalmopathy was model-predicted a median approximately six months pre-onset.

With respect to this clonotype: Its antigen remains unknown.

RNA transcripts were the template for amplifying TCR beta CDR3 regions. Using the HTBI primer set, a first-round RT-PCR was run on the TCR CDR3. From the multiplex PCR reads, TCRdb called clonotypes with MiXCR, one entry per CDR3 protein. Of about 710,000 distinct CDR3 sequences listed, around 15% are singletons. V trimming: 0 bases; J trimming: 6 bases; junction bases outside the gene matches: 3. CDR3 length: 13 residues. The germline gives CDR1 SGHDT, CDR2 YYEEEE. No progression to ophthalmopathy during 18 months of follow-up defined stable disease. The gene calls are TRBV5-6 and TRBJ2-7; 7 nucleotides match TRBD1. The sequenced sample was blood. This receptor was identified in a young man with Graves' hyperthyroidism. The CDR3, as DNA: TGTGCCAGCAGCTTGGAGACAGGGATCGAGCAGTACTTC. Its protein product is CASSLETGIEQYF.